These 31 T cell receptor beta chains share one sample of origin, sequenced in a study of shared clonotypes between healthy human individuals. TCRdb keeps only in-frame clones here, not all; method: immunoSEQ multiplex PCR. The table shows 950,000 to 1,100,000 clones, with about 75% occurring only once. The material sequenced was memory CD4+ T cells sorted from blood. Subset defined: CD45RA-negative fraction. These TCRs come from a man between 18 and 35 years old in good health.

The chain uses TRBV19 and TRBJ2-7; D is undetermined. The CDR3 consists of 13 residues. Germline V gene lookup returns CDR1 LNHDA and CDR2 SQIVND (reference sequence). With 5 bases removed from V and 2 bases from J, the gap between germline ends came to 10 bases. In nucleotides, the CDR3 is TGTGCCAGTAGTGATACGAATCCCTACGAGCAGTACTTC. Amino acid sequence: CASSDTNPYEQYF. Full variable domain (missing parts from reference TRBV19 and TRBJ2-7): DGGITQSPKYLFRKEGQNVTLSCEQNLNHDAMYWYRQDPGQGLRLIYYSQIVNDFQKGDIAEGYSVSREKKESFPLTVTSAQKNPTAFYLCASSDTNPYEQYFGPGTRLTVT.

V gene TRBV6-5 combines with J gene TRBJ2-3; 7 nucleotides match TRBD1. The germline CDR1 and CDR2 sequences are MNHEY and SVGAGI. The CDR3 length is 16 residues. The V gene end was trimmed by 0 bases and the J gene end by 5 bases; junction bases not matched to a gene: 8. This CDR3 reads CASSYSGTAFLDTQYF. Written as DNA, the CDR3 is TGTGCCAGCAGTTACTCCGGGACAGCCTTTTTAGATACGCAGTATTTT.

The gene calls are TRBV7-9 and TRBJ2-4; 7 positions agree with TRBD2. After removal of 5 bases from V and 5 bases from J, the junction contained 12 bases not matched to a gene. The germline CDR1 and CDR2 sequences are SEHNR and FQNEAQ (reference sequence). The CDR3 is made up of 16 amino acids. The CDR3 sequence: CASSRLFAGEENIQYF. Here the CDR3 DNA reads TGTGCCAGCAGCCGCTTGTTTGCGGGGGAGGAAAACATTCAGTACTTC.

J is TRBJ1-1 and V is TRBV6-6; 10 positions match TRBD1. Germline V gene sequence: CDR1 MNHNY, CDR2 SVGAGI (reference sequence). V was clipped by 4 bases and J by 3 bases; unmatched bases: 5. The CDR3 sequence is 15 residues long. As DNA, the CDR3 is TGTGCCAGCAGTTCGACGGACAGGGGGTACACTGAAGCTTTCTTT. Encoded protein: CASSSTDRGYTEAFF.

V and J are TRBV6-1 and TRBJ1-5; D is possibly TRBD1 (6 bases). V gave up 7 bases and J gave up 3 bases, with 13 bases separating them. CDR1 MNHNS and CDR2 SASEGT come from the germline V gene. The CDR3 is 14 amino acids. As DNA, the CDR3 is TGTGCCAGCAATCCGACAGGCCCCAATCAGCCCCAGCATTTT. Translated, it gives CASNPTGPNQPQHF.

This clone appeared a single time. Its ends do not fully match the called genes, so a read error is possible. This chain connects TRBV7-7 to TRBJ1-1; possible D gene TRBD1, 5 bases. CDR1 is SSHAT and CDR2 is FNYEAQ in the germline V gene (reference sequence). The CDR3 is 15 amino acids. The CDR3: CASKWTGGGGTEAFF. The DNA for the CDR3 is TGTGCTAGCAAGTGGACCGGGGGAGGTGGGACTGAAGCTTTCTTT.

The genes are TRBV21-1 and TRBJ2-7; the D call TRBD2 from the table was never checked on the DNA. TRBV21-1 corresponds to a pseudogene. This CDR3 has 17 residues. The CDR3 bases are TGTGCCAGCAGCAAAGCGCTCGGGAGGTTGAGCTCCTACGAGCAGTACTTC. It specifies CASSKALGRLSSYEQYF.

This clone appeared a single time. The genes are TRBV7-3 and TRBJ2-2; 8 nucleotides match TRBD2. Germline lookup yields CDR1 SGHTA and CDR2 FQGTGA. This CDR3 is 15 amino acids long. V lost 4 bases and J lost 5; bases outside the gene matches: 6. CDR3 DNA sequence: TGTGCCAGCAGCTCCGCGGGGGGAGTAACCGGGGAGCTGTTTTTT. Amino acids: CASSSAGGVTGELFF.

This clone showed up just a few times. The V and J genes are TRBV11-2 and TRBJ2-2; the D call may be TRBD1 or TRBD2 (5 bases each). The CDR3 length is 17 residues. Per germline, CDR1 SGHAT and CDR2 FQNNGV. V was pared by 1 base and J by 4 bases, with 16 bases between. DNA of the CDR3: TGTGCCAGCAGCTTAGGGTTAGGTCAGGGAGTCACCGGGGAGCTGTTTTTT. Protein sequence: CASSLGLGQGVTGELFF.

This chain links TRBV7-9 with TRBJ2-5; 10 bases are shared with TRBD2. Germline V gene sequence: CDR1 SEHNR, CDR2 FQNEAQ (reference sequence). The J segment lost 4 bases and the V segment lost 5 bases, leaving 7 bases of the junction unmatched. The CDR3 contains 15 residues. CDR3: CASSLTSGYRETQYF. CDR3 DNA sequence: TGTGCCAGCAGCCTGACTAGCGGGTATAGAGAGACCCAGTACTTC.

For this clone: The same CDR3 arises from other DNA sequences in this sample as well. The rearrangement links TRBV2 to TRBJ2-5, with 7 bases matching TRBD2. CDR1 is SNHLY, CDR2 FYNNEI, per germline. The CDR3 length is 16 residues. V lost 4 bases, J lost 4 bases, and 12 bases stayed unmatched. The DNA of the CDR3 is TGTGCCAGCAGTGGAGGTGGGGGAGGGCCGGGAGAGACCCAGTACTTC. The encoded protein is CASSGGGGGPGETQYF.

This clone was detected many times. Other DNA sequences in this sample translate to the same CDR3. The chain uses TRBV30 and TRBJ2-1, with 9 nucleotides matching TRBD1. The CDR3 runs 15 residues. Looked up from germline, CDR1 is GTSNPN and CDR2 is SVGIG (reference sequence). Losses at the gene ends were 3 bases for V and 1 base for J; bases not matched to a gene: 4. CDR3 sequence reads: CAWRGGQGSYNEQFF. CDR3 bases: TGTGCCTGGAGAGGGGGACAGGGATCCTACAATGAGCAGTTCTTC.

This clone has ten or more counts. V gene TRBV25-1 combines with J gene TRBJ1-3, with D perhaps matching TRBD1 (5 bases). V dropped 4 bases and J dropped 1 base, with 11 bases sitting between them. Per the germline V gene, CDR1 is MGHDK and CDR2 is SYGVNS. CDR3 length: 15 amino acids. The CDR3 sequence: CASSGGTQSGNTIYF. The CDR3 DNA is TGTGCCAGCAGTGGAGGGACCCAGTCTGGAAACACCATATATTTT.

This clone was seen only a few times. The chain carries TRBV15 and TRBJ1-5; 12 bases align to TRBD1. The CDR3 is 17 residues long. Germline loops: CDR1 LNHNV, CDR2 YYDKDF (reference sequence). The J segment lost 6 bases and the V segment lost 4 bases, leaving 10 bases of the junction unmatched. CDR3 residues: CATSIPGTGGGSQPQHF. DNA of the CDR3: TGTGCCACCAGCATCCCCGGGACAGGGGGCGGTAGTCAGCCCCAGCATTTT.

The V call is TRBV5-5, the J call TRBJ2-2, with D unclear. The CDR3 totals 15 residues. The germline V gene encodes CDR1 SGHKS and CDR2 YYEKEE (reference sequence). V lost 0 bases to trimming and J lost 0 bases, with 6 bases between them. The CDR3, as DNA: TGTGCCAGCAGCTTGGTTGCAGCGAACACCGGGGAGCTGTTTTTT. This codes for CASSLVAANTGELFF.

In regard to this clone: A read error may explain this, as a much larger clone is one base away. Distinct nucleotide sequences in the sample also encode this CDR3. The chain carries TRBV6-1 and TRBJ2-7, with no clear D. The CDR3 covers 12 residues. The V and J ends lost 1 base and 0 bases respectively, with 1 base between them. Germline lookup yields CDR1 MNHNS and CDR2 SASEGT. This CDR3 reads CASSEGSYEQYF. Written as DNA, the CDR3 is TGTGCCAGCAGTGAAGGCTCCTACGAGCAGTACTTC.

The chain links TRBV30 to TRBJ1-4; D perhaps matches TRBD1 (6 bases). Germline V gene lookup returns CDR1 GTSNPN and CDR2 SVGIG (reference sequence). The CDR3 extends over 14 amino acids. The germline V and J ends were trimmed by 3 bases and 7 bases, with 15 bases remaining between them. The CDR3 loop reads CAWRARGLGEKLFF. For the CDR3, the DNA is TGTGCCTGGAGGGCGAGGGGGTTGGGTGAAAAACTGTTTTTT.

Note on this clone: In the same sample, other DNA sequences code for this CDR3. The rearrangement links TRBV2 to TRBJ2-1; D is undetermined. In germline, CDR1 is SNHLY, CDR2 FYNNEI. The CDR3 is 13 residues long. V shed 4 bases and J shed 0 bases, with 4 bases lying between them. CDR3 sequence reads: CASSGNSYNEQFF. The CDR3 DNA reads TGTGCCAGCAGTGGTAACTCCTACAATGAGCAGTTCTTC. The whole variable domain, remainder taken from reference TRBV2 and TRBJ2-1, is EPEVTQTPSHQVTQMGQEVILRCVPISNHLYFYWYRQILGQKVEFLVSFYNNEISEKSEIFDDQFSVERPDGSNFTLKIRSTKLEDSAMYFCASSGNSYNEQFFGPGTRLTVL.

The V gene is TRBV18, the J gene TRBJ2-3; TRBD2 aligns across 8 bases. Germline lookup yields CDR1 KGHSH and CDR2 LQKENI. The CDR3 length is 15 residues. V lost 2 bases and J lost 6; bases outside the gene matches: 7. In nucleotides, the CDR3 is TGTGCCAGCTCACCAACTAGCGGCCGTTTTGATACGCAGTATTTT. Its translation: CASSPTSGRFDTQYF.

This clone came up a few times. Other DNA sequences in the sample encode the same CDR3. V gene TRBV5-1 combines with J gene TRBJ1-4, with TRBD1 matching over 7 bases. CDR1 is SGHRS, CDR2 YFSETQ, per germline. J gave up 7 bases and V 2 bases, and 5 bases lay outside the gene matches. The CDR3 spans 14 residues. CDR3 DNA: TGCGCCAGCAGCTTAGGGGGCAGTTTTGAAAAACTGTTTTTT. It is translated as CASSLGGSFEKLFF. Filled out from reference TRBV5-1 and TRBJ1-4, the complete variable domain reads KAGVTQTPRYLIKTRGQQVTLSCSPISGHRSVSWYQQTPGQGLQFLFEYFSETQRNKGNFPGRFSGRQFSNSRSEMNVSTLELGDSALYLCASSLGGSFEKLFFGSGTQLSVL.

The chain carries TRBV28 and TRBJ2-1, with a possible D match to TRBD2 (6 bases). Trimming removed 1 base from V and 4 bases from J, with 14 bases in between. The CDR3 length is 16 residues. The germline V gene encodes CDR1 MDHEN and CDR2 SYDVKM. The CDR3 region has the DNA TGTGCCAGCAGTTTATATCGCGGGAAAGTTTACAATGAGCAGTTCTTC. Translated: CASSLYRGKVYNEQFF.

The rearrangement joins TRBV7-2 to TRBJ2-1, with 7 positions matching TRBD2. CDR1 and CDR2 (germline): SGHTA, FQGNSA. The CDR3 is made up of 15 amino acids. V was clipped by 2 bases and J by 6 bases; unmatched bases: 7. CDR3 DNA: TGTGCCAGCAGCTTATCGGGCGGGAGTCCCAATGAGCAGTTCTTC. As protein: CASSLSGGSPNEQFF. The variable domain in full, with the rest retrieved from reference TRBV7-2 and TRBJ2-1, is GAGVSQSPSNKVTEKGKDVELRCDPISGHTALYWYRQSLGQGLEFLIYFQGNSAPDKSGLPSDRFSAERTGGSVSTLTIQRTQQEDSAVYLCASSLSGGSPNEQFFGPGTRLTVL.

This chain uses TRBV5-6 with TRBJ2-2; 7 nucleotides match TRBD1. Per germline, CDR1 SGHDT and CDR2 YYEEEE. There are 16 residues in the CDR3. V dropped 1 base and J dropped 3; count of bases not matched to a gene: 6. CDR3 bases: TGTGCCAGCAGCTTGAGGGGGCGCCGCGACACCGGGGAGCTGTTTTTT. This translates into CASSLRGRRDTGELFF. Supplemented by reference TRBV5-6 and TRBJ2-2, the full variable domain reads DAGVTQSPTHLIKTRGQQVTLRCSPKSGHDTVSWYQQALGQGPQFIFQYYEEEERQRGNFPDRFSGHQFPNYSSELNVNALLLGDSALYLCASSLRGRRDTGELFFGEGSRLTVL.

The chain links TRBV6-5 to TRBJ2-7; 8 positions agree with TRBD1. The V and J ends lost 0 bases and 5 bases, in that order; junction bases with no gene match: 3. CDR1 is MNHEY, CDR2 SVGAGI, per germline. The CDR3 has 14 residues. The CDR3 here is CASSYSDRGDEQYF. Here the CDR3 DNA reads TGTGCCAGCAGTTACTCAGACAGGGGCGACGAGCAGTACTTC.

This chain links TRBV5-4 with TRBJ2-2, with 8 bases aligning to TRBD1. The CDR3 extends over 15 amino acids. V was clipped by 4 bases and J by 5 bases; unmatched bases: 7. CDR1 and CDR2 (germline): SGHNT, YYREEE (reference sequence). CDR3 coding DNA: TGTGCCAGCAGCCCTGGACAGGGTCAAACCGGGGAGCTGTTTTTT. Protein product: CASSPGQGQTGELFF.

The chain links TRBV28 to TRBJ2-4, with 7 nucleotides matching TRBD1. V shed 7 bases and J 0 bases; nucleotides not matched to a gene: 6. The CDR3 covers 15 residues. The germline V gene has CDR1 MDHEN and CDR2 SYDVKM. CDR3 in amino acids: CASKGQNLAKNIQYF. The CDR3 nucleotides read TGTGCCAGCAAGGGACAGAACCTAGCCAAAAACATTCAGTACTTC.

This clone was picked up a small number of times. V and J are TRBV4-2 and TRBJ1-2; tentative D call: TRBD1 (6 bases). Germline assignment: CDR1 LGHNA and CDR2 YNFKEQ. Deletions cut 0 bases from V and 8 bases from J, with 13 bases between. The CDR3 spans 14 residues. The CDR3 region has the DNA TGTGCCAGCAGCCAAGATTTGGGGGGCCGGGGCTACACCTTC. Translated, it gives CASSQDLGGRGYTF.

This clone was detected a few times. The V and J genes are TRBV21-1 and TRBJ1-2; the table gives TRBD1 as D, unverified against the DNA. TRBV21-1 is classified as a pseudogene. The CDR3 is made up of 16 amino acids. The DNA for the CDR3 is TGTGCCAGCAGCACCCGACAGGGCCGTAACTGCTATGGCTACACCTTC. Translated, it gives CASSTRQGRNCYGYTF.

The chain is built from TRBV5-4 and TRBJ2-5, with TRBD2 matching over 10 bases. Losses at the gene ends were 5 bases for V and 6 bases for J; bases not matched to a gene: 7. The CDR3 loop spans 14 amino acids. Germline CDR1 SGHNT, CDR2 YYREEE (reference sequence). The CDR3 is CASRRAGGPKTQYF. CDR3 DNA: TGTGCCAGCAGAAGAGCGGGGGGGCCGAAGACCCAGTACTTC.

As regards this clone: This CDR3 is also generated by other DNA sequences in the sample. The chain recombines TRBV10-1 with TRBJ2-7; 10 bases agree with TRBD2. The CDR3 is 15 amino acids. Germline assignment: CDR1 WNHNN and CDR2 SYGVQD (reference sequence). V was pared by 0 bases and J by 3 bases, with 2 bases of the junction left unmatched. The CDR3 is CASSESASGSYEQYF. CDR3 sequence (DNA): TGCGCCAGCAGTGAGTCGGCTAGCGGGAGCTACGAGCAGTACTTC.

The V and J genes are TRBV7-6 and TRBJ1-1; D is uncertain. CDR1 SGHVS and CDR2 FNYEAQ come from the germline V gene. V was trimmed by 3 bases and J by 8 bases, leaving 7 bases between them. The CDR3 sequence is 11 residues long. The CDR3 spells CASSFQDEAFF. CDR3 sequence (DNA): TGTGCCAGCAGCTTTCAGGACGAAGCTTTCTTT.